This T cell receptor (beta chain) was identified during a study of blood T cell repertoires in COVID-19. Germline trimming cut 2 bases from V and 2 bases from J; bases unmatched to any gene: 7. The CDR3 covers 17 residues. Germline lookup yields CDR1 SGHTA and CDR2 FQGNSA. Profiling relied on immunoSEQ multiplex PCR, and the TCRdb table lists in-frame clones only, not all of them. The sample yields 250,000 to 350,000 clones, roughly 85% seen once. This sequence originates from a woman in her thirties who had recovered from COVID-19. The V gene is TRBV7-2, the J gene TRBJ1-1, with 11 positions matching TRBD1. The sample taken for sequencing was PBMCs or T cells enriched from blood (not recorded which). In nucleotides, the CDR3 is TGTGCCAGCAGCTTACCGGGGACAGGGGGAATTAACACTGAAGCTTTCTTT. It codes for CASSLPGTGGINTEAFF.